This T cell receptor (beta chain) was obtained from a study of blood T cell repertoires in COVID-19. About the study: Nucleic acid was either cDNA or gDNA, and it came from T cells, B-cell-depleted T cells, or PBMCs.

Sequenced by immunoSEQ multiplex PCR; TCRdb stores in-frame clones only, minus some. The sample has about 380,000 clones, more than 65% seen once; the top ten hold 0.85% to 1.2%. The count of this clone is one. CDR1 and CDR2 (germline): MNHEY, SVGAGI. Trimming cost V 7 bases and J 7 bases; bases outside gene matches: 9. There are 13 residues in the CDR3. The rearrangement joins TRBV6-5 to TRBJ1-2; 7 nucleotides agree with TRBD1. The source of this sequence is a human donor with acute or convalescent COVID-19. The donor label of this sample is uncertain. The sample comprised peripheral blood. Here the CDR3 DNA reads TGTGCCAGCATGAGCTGGGACAGTGGTGGCTACACCTTC. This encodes CASMSWDSGGYTF.